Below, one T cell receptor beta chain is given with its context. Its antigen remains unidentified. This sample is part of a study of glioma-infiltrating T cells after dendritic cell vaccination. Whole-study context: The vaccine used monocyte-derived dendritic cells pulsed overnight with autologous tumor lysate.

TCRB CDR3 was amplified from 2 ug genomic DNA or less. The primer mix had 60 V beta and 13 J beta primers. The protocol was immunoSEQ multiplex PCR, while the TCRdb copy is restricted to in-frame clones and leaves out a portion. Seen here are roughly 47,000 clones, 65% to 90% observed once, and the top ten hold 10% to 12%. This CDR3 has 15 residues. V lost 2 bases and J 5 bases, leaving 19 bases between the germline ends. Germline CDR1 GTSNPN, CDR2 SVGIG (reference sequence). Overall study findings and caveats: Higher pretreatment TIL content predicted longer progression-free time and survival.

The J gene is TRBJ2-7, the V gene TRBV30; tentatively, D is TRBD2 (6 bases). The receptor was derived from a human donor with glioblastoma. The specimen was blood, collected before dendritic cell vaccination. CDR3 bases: TGTGCCTGGAGTCCTCCTCAGCGGGTAACCCACGAGCAGTACTTC. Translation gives CAWSPPQRVTHEQYF. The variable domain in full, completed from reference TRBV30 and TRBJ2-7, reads SQTIHQWPATLVQPVGSPLSLECTVEGTSNPNLYWYRQAAGRGLQLLFYSVGIGQISSEVPQNLSASRPQDRQFILSSKKLLLSDSGFYLCAWSPPQRVTHEQYFGPGTRLTVT.